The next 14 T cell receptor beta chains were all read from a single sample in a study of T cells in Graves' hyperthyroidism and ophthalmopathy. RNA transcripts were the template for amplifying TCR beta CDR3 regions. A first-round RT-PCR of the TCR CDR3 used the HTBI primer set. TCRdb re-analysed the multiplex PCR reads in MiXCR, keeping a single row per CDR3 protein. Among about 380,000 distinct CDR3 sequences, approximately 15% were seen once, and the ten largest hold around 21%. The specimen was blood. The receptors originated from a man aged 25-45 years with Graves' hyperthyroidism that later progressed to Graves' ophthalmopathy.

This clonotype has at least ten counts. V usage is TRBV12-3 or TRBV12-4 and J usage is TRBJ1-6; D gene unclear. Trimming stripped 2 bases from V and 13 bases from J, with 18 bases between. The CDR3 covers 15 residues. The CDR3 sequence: CASSLLQVGVGPLHF. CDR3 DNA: TGTGCCAGCAGTTTACTTCAGGTGGGCGTGGGGCCCCTCCACTTT.

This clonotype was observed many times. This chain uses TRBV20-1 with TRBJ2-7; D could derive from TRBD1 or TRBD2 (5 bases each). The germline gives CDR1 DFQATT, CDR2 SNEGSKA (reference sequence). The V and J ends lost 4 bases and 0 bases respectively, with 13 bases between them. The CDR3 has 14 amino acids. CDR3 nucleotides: TGCAGTGCTATCCGGGGCCTGAGCTCCTACGAGCAGTACTTC. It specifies CSAIRGLSSYEQYF.

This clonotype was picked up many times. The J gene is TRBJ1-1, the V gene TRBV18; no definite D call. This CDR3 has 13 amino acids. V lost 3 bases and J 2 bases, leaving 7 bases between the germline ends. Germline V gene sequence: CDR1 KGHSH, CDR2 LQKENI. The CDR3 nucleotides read TGTGCCAGCTCACCGACACCCAACACTGAAGCTTTCTTT. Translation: CASSPTPNTEAFF.

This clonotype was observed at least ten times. The chain's CDR3 is CASSLAFGGANEQYF. CDR3 DNA sequence: TGTGCCAGCAGCTTAGCGTTCGGGGGGGCTAACGAGCAGTACTTC. The chain uses TRBV7-2 and TRBJ2-7; 8 positions match TRBD2. With 0 bases clipped from V and 5 bases from J, the junction kept 6 bases outside the gene matches. Per germline, CDR1 SGHTA and CDR2 FQGNSA. CDR3 length: 15 residues.

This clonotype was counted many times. The CDR3 here is CASSPRTGRNPTEKLFF. The CDR3 DNA is TGTGCCAGCAGCCCAAGGACGGGGAGGAACCCTACTGAAAAACTGTTTTTT. The V and J genes are TRBV7-6 and TRBJ1-4; D uncertain. The CDR3 length is 17 residues. V lost 5 bases and J lost 7, with 23 bases in between. Germline CDR1 is SGHVS and CDR2 is FNYEAQ.

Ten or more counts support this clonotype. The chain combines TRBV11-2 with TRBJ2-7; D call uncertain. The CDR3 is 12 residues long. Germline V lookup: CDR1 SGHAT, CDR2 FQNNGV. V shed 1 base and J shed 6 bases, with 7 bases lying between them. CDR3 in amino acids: CASSLGGAEQYF. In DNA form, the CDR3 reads TGTGCCAGCAGCTTAGGGGGTGCCGAGCAGTACTTC.

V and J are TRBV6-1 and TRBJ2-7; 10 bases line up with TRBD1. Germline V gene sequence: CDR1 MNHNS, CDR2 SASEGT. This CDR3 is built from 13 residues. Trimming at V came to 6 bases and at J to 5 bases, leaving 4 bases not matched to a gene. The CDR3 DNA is TGTGCCAGCAGCAAGGGGACAGGGGACGAGCAGTACTTC. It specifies CASSKGTGDEQYF.

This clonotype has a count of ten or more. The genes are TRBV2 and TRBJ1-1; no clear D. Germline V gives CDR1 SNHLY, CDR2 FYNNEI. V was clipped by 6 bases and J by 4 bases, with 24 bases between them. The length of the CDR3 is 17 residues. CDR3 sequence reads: CASRASSTGRGLTEAFF. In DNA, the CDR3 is TGTGCCAGCAGAGCCTCCTCGACGGGCCGCGGGCTCACTGAAGCTTTCTTT.

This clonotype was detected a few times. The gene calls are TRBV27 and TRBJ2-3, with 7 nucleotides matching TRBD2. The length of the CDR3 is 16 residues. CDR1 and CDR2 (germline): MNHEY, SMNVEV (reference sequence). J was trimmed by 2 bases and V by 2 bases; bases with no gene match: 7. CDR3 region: CASSLISGGYTDTQYF. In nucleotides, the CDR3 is TGTGCCAGCAGTTTAATTTCCGGGGGGTACACAGATACGCAGTATTTT.

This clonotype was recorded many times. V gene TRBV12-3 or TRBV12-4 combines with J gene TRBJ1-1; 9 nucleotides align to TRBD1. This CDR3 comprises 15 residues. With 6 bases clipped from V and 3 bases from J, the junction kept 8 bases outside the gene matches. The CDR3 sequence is CASSTQGAQYTEAFF. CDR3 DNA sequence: TGTGCCAGCAGCACACAGGGGGCTCAGTACACTGAAGCTTTCTTT.

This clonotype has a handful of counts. The CDR3 region is CASSLQLIPGAAGELFF. CDR3 in DNA: TGTGCCAGCAGTTTACAATTGATCCCAGGGGCCGCCGGGGAGCTGTTTTTT. V usage is TRBV27 and J usage is TRBJ2-2; a possible D gene is TRBD1 (6 bases). Germline CDR1 and CDR2: MNHEY and SMNVEV (reference sequence). This CDR3 has 17 amino acids. V was shortened by 2 bases and J by 6 bases, with 19 bases between the two germline ends.

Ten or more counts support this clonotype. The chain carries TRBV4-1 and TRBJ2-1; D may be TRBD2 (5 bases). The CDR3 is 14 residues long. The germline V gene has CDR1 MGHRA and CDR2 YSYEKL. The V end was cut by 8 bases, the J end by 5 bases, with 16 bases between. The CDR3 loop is CASRLRRADNEQFF. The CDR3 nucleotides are TGCGCCAGCCGCCTAAGAAGAGCGGACAATGAGCAGTTCTTC.

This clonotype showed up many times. The CDR3 region is CATKLAGGDNEQFF. In nucleotides, the CDR3 is TGTGCCACCAAACTAGCGGGGGGAGACAATGAGCAGTTCTTC. This chain links TRBV2 with TRBJ2-1, with 12 bases lining up with TRBD2. Germline V gene lookup returns CDR1 SNHLY and CDR2 FYNNEI. After removal of 10 bases from V and 5 bases from J, the junction contained 6 bases not matched to a gene. There are 14 residues in the CDR3.

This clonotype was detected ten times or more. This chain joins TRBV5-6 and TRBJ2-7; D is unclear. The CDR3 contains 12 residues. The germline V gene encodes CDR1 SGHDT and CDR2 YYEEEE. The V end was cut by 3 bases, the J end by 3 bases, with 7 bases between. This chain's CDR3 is CASSSQSYEQYF. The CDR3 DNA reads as TGTGCCAGCAGCTCACAGAGCTACGAGCAGTACTTC.